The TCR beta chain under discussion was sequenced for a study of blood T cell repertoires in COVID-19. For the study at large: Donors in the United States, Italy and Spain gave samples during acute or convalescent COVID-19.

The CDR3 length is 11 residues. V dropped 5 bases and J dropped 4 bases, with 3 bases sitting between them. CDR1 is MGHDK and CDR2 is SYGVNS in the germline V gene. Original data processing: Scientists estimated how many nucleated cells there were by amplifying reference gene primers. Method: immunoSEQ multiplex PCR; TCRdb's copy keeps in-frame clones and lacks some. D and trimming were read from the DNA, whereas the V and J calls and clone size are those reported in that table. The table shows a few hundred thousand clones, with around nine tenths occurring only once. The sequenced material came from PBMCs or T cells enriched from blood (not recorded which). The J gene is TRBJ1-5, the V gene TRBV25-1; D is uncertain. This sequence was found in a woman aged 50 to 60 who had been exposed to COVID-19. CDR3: CASSSNQPQHF. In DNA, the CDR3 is TGTGCCAGCAGTTCTAATCAGCCCCAGCATTTT.